The 26 T cell receptor beta chains below were found in one sample sequenced in a study of Graves' ophthalmopathy and Graves' hyperthyroidism (dated by TCRdb to the late 2010s). The sequencer was an Illumina HiSeq 2000. TCR beta CDR3 regions were amplified from RNA transcripts for repertoire sequencing. The first round of RT-PCR was done with HTBI primers and the Qiagen OneStep RT-PCR kit, and was followed by a second round of multiplex PCR, then size selection and purification. TCRdb passed the public sequencing reads through fastp at Q25 and MiXCR, retaining productive beta sequences. Each record represents a unique CDR3 protein, reported with the most common genes and DNA among its rows. The sample data list 340,000 or so distinct CDR3 sequences, and 15% to 20% of these were observed just once. The ten largest clones represent 9% to 15% of the sample. Sequenced input: peripheral blood. The receptors derive from an adult man with Graves' ophthalmopathy.

This rearrangement joins TRBV7-8 to TRBJ2-2, with no clear D. Trimming took off 5 bases at V and 1 base at J, with 11 bases between the two ends. This CDR3 spans 15 amino acids. Looked up from germline, CDR1 is SGHVS and CDR2 is FQNEAQ. The CDR3 DNA reads as TGTGCCAGCAGCCCCCTCTGGGGGAACACCGGGGAGCTGTTTTTT. This gives the protein CASSPLWGNTGELFF.

In its sample, this clonotype was seen many times. The chain couples TRBV2 to TRBJ1-6; 7 nucleotides match TRBD1. The CDR3 spans 16 residues. From germline, CDR1 is SNHLY and CDR2 FYNNEI. V gave up 2 bases and J gave up 5 bases; unmatched junction bases: 6. The CDR3 protein is CASSEFRTGNNSPLHF. As DNA, the CDR3 is TGTGCCAGCAGTGAATTTAGGACAGGAAATAATTCACCCCTCCACTTT.

The table lists this clonotype with a count of one. With a much larger clone just one base away, this may be a read error. The chain is built from TRBV19 and TRBJ2-7; tentative D call: TRBD2 (5 bases). The germline V gene encodes CDR1 LNHDA and CDR2 SQIVND (reference sequence). The CDR3 contains 16 residues. Trimming removed 10 bases at V and 4 bases at J, with 26 bases between. CDR3: CATSPPSRSRDYEQYF. The CDR3 region has the DNA TGTGCCACTAGCCCCCCGAGCCGGTCAAGGGATTACGAGCAGTACTTC.

This clonotype was counted ten times or more. The V and J genes are TRBV7-2 and TRBJ2-7; no reliable D call. The CDR3 sequence is 13 residues long. V lost 5 bases and J lost 2, with 10 bases in between. Germline assignment: CDR1 SGHTA and CDR2 FQGNSA. CDR3: CASSPTRPYEQYF. For the CDR3, the DNA is TGTGCCAGCAGCCCCACCCGGCCCTACGAGCAGTACTTC.

This clonotype was seen many times. The chain has TRBV6-2 or TRBV6-3 and TRBJ2-5; the D is unclear. V lost 7 bases and J 5 bases, leaving 11 bases between the germline ends. The CDR3 runs 12 residues. Germline CDR1 and CDR2: MNHEY and SVGEGT. The CDR3 here is CASNHPGETQYF. The CDR3 nucleotides are TGTGCCAGCAATCATCCTGGGGAGACCCAGTACTTC.

This clonotype has at least ten counts. V usage is TRBV30 and J usage is TRBJ2-2; D might be TRBD2 (5 bases). CDR3 size: 15 residues. Trimming cost V 1 base and J 0 bases, with 9 bases left between them. Germline CDR1 is GTSNPN and CDR2 is SVGIG (reference sequence). The CDR3 DNA follows: TGTGCCTGGAGTGGGGGAGACGCGAACACCGGGGAGCTGTTTTTT. It codes for CAWSGGDANTGELFF.

In DNA, the CDR3 is TGTGCCAGCAGTTTCCGGGACGGACCTGAAGAGACCCAGTACTTC. Protein sequence: CASSFRDGPEETQYF. The rearrangement joins TRBV12-3 or TRBV12-4 to TRBJ2-5; TRBD1 or TRBD2 may be the D gene (5 bases each). The CDR3 length is 15 residues. V shed 3 bases and J shed 3 bases, with 14 bases lying between them.

Ten or more counts support this clonotype. This chain links TRBV7-6 with TRBJ2-7; 7 nucleotides align to TRBD2. The CDR3 has 16 amino acids. J gave up 3 bases and V 5 bases, and 13 bases lay outside the gene matches. CDR1 is SGHVS and CDR2 is FNYEAQ in the germline V gene. The CDR3: CASSLSEWGGDYEQYF. For the CDR3, the DNA is TGTGCCAGCAGCCTCTCGGAGTGGGGAGGGGACTACGAGCAGTACTTC.

The CDR3 DNA follows: TGCGCCAGCAGCTTTACAGGGGCCCTATCCTACGAGCAGTACTTC. This translates into CASSFTGALSYEQYF. The chain joins TRBV5-1 to TRBJ2-7; 7 positions match TRBD1. CDR3 length: 15 residues. Losses at the gene ends were 2 bases for V and 1 base for J; bases not matched to a gene: 6. The germline V gene encodes CDR1 SGHRS and CDR2 YFSETQ.

This clonotype showed up many times. The chain uses TRBV7-2 and TRBJ2-5; 8 bases line up with TRBD2. The V gene end was trimmed by 2 bases and the J gene end by 2 bases; junction bases not matched to a gene: 10. The CDR3 has 17 amino acids. Germline CDR1 is SGHTA and CDR2 is FQGNSA. CDR3 DNA sequence: TGTGCCAGCAGCTTAATAGGCGGCGGGGGGATACAAGAGACCCAGTACTTC. Its translation: CASSLIGGGGIQETQYF.

This clonotype was counted ten times or more. V is TRBV20-1 and J is TRBJ2-7; a weak D match, TRBD2 (7 bases). The CDR3 contains 14 residues. Germline V gene sequence: CDR1 DFQATT, CDR2 SNEGSKA (reference sequence). Deletions cut 2 bases from V and 1 base from J, with 12 bases between. The CDR3 DNA is TGCAGTGCTAGAAGGGGGGACTATTCCTACGAGCAGTACTTC. Translation gives CSARRGDYSYEQYF.

The rearrangement links TRBV6-1 to TRBJ2-4; D possibly corresponds to TRBD1 (7 bases). The V gene lost 1 base and the J gene lost 0 bases, with 13 bases spanning the gap. This CDR3 is built from 17 residues. CDR1 is MNHNS and CDR2 is SASEGT in the germline V gene. CDR3 DNA: TGTGCCAGCAGTGAAGGAGGAGGGGGCCTAGCCAAAAACATTCAGTACTTC. Its protein product is CASSEGGGGLAKNIQYF.

The V call is TRBV28, the J call TRBJ1-5, with TRBD1 as a possible D gene (5 bases). The germline V gene has CDR1 MDHEN and CDR2 SYDVKM. CDR3 length: 15 residues. V was cut by 4 bases and J by 5 bases, with 15 bases left in between. The DNA of the CDR3 is TGTGCCAGCAGTTCCCCGGGGGAGGGGTATCAGCCCCAGCATTTT. Translating it yields CASSSPGEGYQPQHF.

This clonotype showed up many times. J is TRBJ1-1 and V is TRBV4-3, with a possible D match to TRBD1 (5 bases). Trimming pared 0 bases from V and 5 bases from J, leaving 22 bases between. Per the germline V gene, CDR1 is LGHNA and CDR2 is YSLEER. This CDR3 is built from 18 residues. The chain's CDR3 is CASSQDVRAGLKGTEAFF. The DNA of the CDR3 is TGCGCCAGCAGCCAAGATGTCAGGGCCGGCCTGAAAGGTACTGAAGCTTTCTTT.

The chain recombines TRBV2 with TRBJ2-2; 9 bases fit TRBD1. V dropped 8 bases and J dropped 3; count of bases not matched to a gene: 10. Germline V gene sequence: CDR1 SNHLY, CDR2 FYNNEI. The CDR3 contains 16 residues. The chain's CDR3 is CASSWDREHHTGELFF. Here the CDR3 DNA reads TGTGCCAGCTCTTGGGACAGGGAACACCACACCGGGGAGCTGTTTTTT. The full variable domain, with the rest looked up from reference TRBV2 and TRBJ2-2, is EPEVTQTPSHQVTQMGQEVILRCVPISNHLYFYWYRQILGQKVEFLVSFYNNEISEKSEIFDDQFSVERPDGSNFTLKIRSTKLEDSAMYFCASSWDREHHTGELFFGEGSRLTVL.

This clonotype has ten or more counts. V gene TRBV27 combines with J gene TRBJ1-5; weak D call: TRBD1 (6 bases). This CDR3 is built from 14 residues. The V end was cut by 3 bases, the J end by 3 bases, with 9 bases between. Germline lookup yields CDR1 MNHEY and CDR2 SMNVEV (reference sequence). Here the CDR3 DNA reads TGTGCCAGCAGTTTTAGGGGGTCCAATCAGCCCCAGCATTTT. Its protein is CASSFRGSNQPQHF.

In its sample, this clonotype was seen many times. CDR3 protein: CASSPRGVDEKLFF. For the CDR3, the DNA is TGTGCCAGCAGTCCCAGGGGCGTAGACGAAAAACTGTTTTTT. This chain joins TRBV12-3 or TRBV12-4 and TRBJ1-4; possibly TRBD1 for D (6 bases). This CDR3 region has 14 residues. V was trimmed by 5 bases and J by 8 bases, leaving 15 bases between them.

This clonotype showed up many times. The chain couples TRBV30 to TRBJ1-6; D gene uncertain. The V end was cut by 2 bases, the J end by 9 bases, with 20 bases between. Germline V gives CDR1 GTSNPN, CDR2 SVGIG (reference sequence). The CDR3 length is 16 residues. The chain's CDR3 is CAWSLGQRVTVSPLHF. CDR3 in DNA: TGTGCCTGGAGTCTCGGGCAGAGGGTGACTGTTTCACCCCTCCACTTT.

This clonotype was seen a few times. The rearrangement links TRBV12-3 or TRBV12-4 to TRBJ1-5; 7 positions agree with TRBD1. The CDR3 loop spans 14 amino acids. Trimming cost V 6 bases and J 6 bases; bases outside gene matches: 8. CDR3 amino acids: CASSPTGDSQPQHF. DNA for the CDR3: TGTGCCAGCAGCCCTACAGGGGATAGTCAGCCCCAGCATTTT.

This clonotype was recorded at least ten times. V gene TRBV2 combines with J gene TRBJ1-2; D ambiguous. Germline V gives CDR1 SNHLY, CDR2 FYNNEI. V was trimmed by 4 bases and J by 1 base, leaving 7 bases between them. This CDR3 region has 13 residues. CDR3 sequence (DNA): TGTGCCAGCAGTGGCAGTCTTAACTATGGCTACACCTTC. As protein: CASSGSLNYGYTF.

The chain recombines TRBV2 with TRBJ1-5; TRBD1 might be the D (5 bases). This CDR3 spans 13 amino acids. CDR1 SNHLY and CDR2 FYNNEI come from the germline V gene. V was shortened by 7 bases and J by 5 bases, with 12 bases between the two germline ends. The CDR3 nucleotides read TGTGCCAGCACGGGGGATGGGGATCAGCCCCAGCATTTT. Translating it yields CASTGDGDQPQHF.

This clonotype was seen at least ten times. V usage is TRBV4-1 and J usage is TRBJ2-5; 9 nucleotides match TRBD2. Germline V CDR1 and CDR2: MGHRA, YSYEKL. The CDR3 sequence is 14 residues long. With 6 bases clipped from V and 4 bases from J, the junction kept 6 bases outside the gene matches. CDR3 protein: CASSWRGGRETQYF. Written as DNA, the CDR3 is TGCGCCAGCAGTTGGCGGGGGGGGCGAGAGACCCAGTACTTC.

This clonotype has at least ten counts. J is TRBJ1-6 and V is TRBV9, with D possibly being TRBD1 (5 bases). Trimming took off 0 bases at V and 5 bases at J, with 6 bases between the two ends. From germline, CDR1 is SGDLS and CDR2 YYNGEE. The CDR3 contains 14 residues. CDR3 in amino acids: CASSVAQDNSPLHF. In DNA, the CDR3 is TGTGCCAGCAGCGTAGCACAGGATAATTCACCCCTCCACTTT. The full variable domain, in which reference TRBV9 and TRBJ1-6 provide the parts outside the CDR3, is DSGVTQTPKHLITATGQRVTLRCSPRSGDLSVYWYQQSLDQGLQFLIQYYNGEERAKGNILERFSAQQFPDLHSELNLSSLELGDSALYFCASSVAQDNSPLHFGNGTRLTVT.

This clonotype was counted at least ten times. The chain couples TRBV12-3 or TRBV12-4 to TRBJ2-5, with TRBD2 matching over 10 bases. This CDR3 spans 17 amino acids. V was clipped by 3 bases and J by 4 bases; unmatched bases: 11. This CDR3 is CASSFSQRGGRGETQYF. The CDR3 DNA reads as TGTGCCAGCAGTTTTTCCCAGCGGGGGGGCCGTGGAGAGACCCAGTACTTC.

V and J are TRBV28 and TRBJ1-5; D unclear. The CDR3 runs to 16 residues. The V end was cut by 2 bases, the J end by 5 bases, with 16 bases between. The V gene's germline CDR1 is MDHEN and CDR2 SYDVKM. The CDR3 spells CASSLRLAGSDQPQHF. The CDR3 nucleotides read TGTGCCAGCAGTTTAAGGTTGGCTGGGAGTGATCAGCCCCAGCATTTT.

This clonotype was counted at least ten times. The chain couples TRBV11-1 to TRBJ1-1; D possibly corresponds to TRBD1 (5 bases). CDR3 size: 15 residues. Trimming removed 2 bases at V and 0 bases at J, with 10 bases between. Germline-derived CDR1 and CDR2 are SGHAT and FQDESV (reference sequence). The CDR3 protein is CASSLHLGVNTEAFF. The CDR3 bases are TGTGCCAGCAGCTTACATCTGGGGGTGAACACTGAAGCTTTCTTT.